This T cell receptor beta chain appears in the sequencing data of a study of blood T cells in healthy people across ages. V lost 6 bases, J lost 2 bases, and 8 bases stayed unmatched. This CDR3 contains 16 residues. Germline V CDR1 and CDR2: MNHNY, SVGAGI (reference sequence). This clonotype was seen only a few times. Antigen specificity is unknown. Primed by a sample-barcoded 5' primer and a J-beta primer mix, a second PCR proceeded for 7 to 11 cycles. TCRdb re-called the 5' RACE reads with MiXCR, one entry per CDR3 protein. The sample consists of about 1.5 million distinct CDR3 sequences, approximately 39% of them appearing once. Regarding the study as a whole: The long-lived group displayed more naive CD4+ cells, plus higher diversity, than the aged donors did.

Every sample gave at least 5.5 micrograms of total RNA when it was extracted. The sample consisted of blood. The chain uses TRBV6-6 and TRBJ2-1; 9 bases are shared with TRBD2. This clonotype originated in a woman aged 18-30 years in good health. The CDR3 sequence: CASSQIAGAPYNEQFF. The CDR3 DNA is TGTGCCAGCAGCCAAATAGCGGGAGCCCCCTACAATGAGCAGTTCTTC.